Below, 8 T cell receptor beta chains from the same sample are listed, as sequenced in a study of human thymus T cells. Assay: immunoSEQ multiplex PCR; the TCRdb copy retains only in-frame clones and omits some. Counted here are over 35,000 clones, 94% occurring once; the ten biggest clones make up about 0.12%. The material sequenced was blood. The receptors come from a boy younger than two with a congenital heart defect but otherwise immunologically healthy.

The V call is TRBV18, the J call TRBJ2-1, with D unresolved. Germline V lookup: CDR1 KGHSH, CDR2 LQKENI. V dropped 6 bases and J dropped 5 bases, with 14 bases sitting between them. CDR3 length: 14 amino acids. CDR3 DNA sequence: TGTGCCAGCTCCCACATCGTCTTGGACAATGAGCAGTTCTTC. It is translated as CASSHIVLDNEQFF. Filled out from reference TRBV18 and TRBJ2-1, the complete variable domain reads NAGVMQNPRHLVRRRGQEARLRCSPMKGHSHVYWYRQLPEEGLKFMVYLQKENIIDESGMPKERFSAEFPKEGPSILRIQQVVRGDSAAYFCASSHIVLDNEQFFGPGTRLTVL.

The chain recombines TRBV28 with TRBJ1-5, with D unclear. This CDR3 is 14 amino acids long. The germline gives CDR1 MDHEN, CDR2 SYDVKM. V shed 4 bases and J shed 1 base, with 8 bases lying between them. The DNA for the CDR3 is TGTGCCAGCAGTTGGACGGAGAGCAATCAGCCCCAGCATTTT. Translated, it gives CASSWTESNQPQHF.

The V and J genes are TRBV6-5 and TRBJ2-3; TRBD1 or TRBD2 may be the D gene (5 bases each). CDR3 length: 15 residues. The V gene's germline CDR1 is MNHEY and CDR2 SVGAGI. Trimming shortened V by 5 bases and J by 1 base, and 13 bases separated the two germline ends. CDR3 in DNA: TGTGCCAGCAGTCGGGGCAGGCGGGGCACAGATACGCAGTATTTT. Protein: CASSRGRRGTDTQYF.

This chain connects TRBV6-6 to TRBJ1-1; 7 bases map to TRBD1. CDR3 length equals 15 residues. Trimming at V came to 6 bases and at J to 2 bases, leaving 9 bases not matched to a gene. Germline loops: CDR1 MNHNY, CDR2 SVGAGI (reference sequence). The CDR3 bases are TGTGCCAGCAGCTACCGGGGACAGTCAAACACTGAAGCTTTCTTT. Translating gives CASSYRGQSNTEAFF.

V usage is TRBV27 and J usage is TRBJ2-1; D may be TRBD1 or TRBD2 (5 bases each). V dropped 0 bases and J dropped 3 bases, with 15 bases sitting between them. This CDR3 region has 17 residues. Germline V gene data show CDR1 as MNHEY and CDR2 as SMNVEV (reference sequence). CDR3 amino acids: CASSLSRGSTVYNEQFF. The CDR3, as DNA: TGTGCCAGCAGTTTATCGAGGGGTTCCACCGTCTACAATGAGCAGTTCTTC.

This chain joins TRBV6-5 and TRBJ2-7; possibly TRBD2 for D (7 bases). The V end lost 5 bases, the J end lost 2 bases, and 13 bases lay between the germline ends. Germline lookup yields CDR1 MNHEY and CDR2 SVGAGI. There are 14 residues in the CDR3. CDR3 sequence: CASSQQGGAYEQYF. DNA for the CDR3: TGTGCCAGCAGTCAACAGGGAGGGGCCTACGAGCAGTACTTC.

The V and J genes are TRBV2 and TRBJ1-3, with D possibly being TRBD1 (6 bases). Looked up from germline, CDR1 is SNHLY and CDR2 is FYNNEI. This CDR3 is built from 16 residues. The V gene lost 5 bases and the J gene lost 1 base, with 15 bases spanning the gap. CDR3: CASSLAYGQSGNTIYF. Here the CDR3 DNA reads TGTGCCAGCAGTTTAGCCTATGGACAGTCTGGAAACACCATATATTTT.

The chain has TRBV29-1 and TRBJ2-3; 8 bases are shared with TRBD1. This CDR3 spans 16 amino acids. With V trimmed by 3 bases and J by 8 bases, 16 bases remained unmatched. CDR1 and CDR2 (germline): SQVTM, ANQGSEA. In DNA form, the CDR3 reads TGCAGCGTTGAGGGGGGAGGACAGGGCCCACGAGGTACGCAGTATTTT. Encoded protein: CSVEGGGQGPRGTQYF.